This T cell receptor beta chain originates from a study of blood T cell repertoires in COVID-19. Participants were aged about 18 to 89 years from approximately 23 US areas. Germline values: CDR1 SEHNR, CDR2 FQNEAQ (reference sequence). The CDR3 extends over 13 amino acids. The V end lost 7 bases, the J end lost 2 bases, and 11 bases lay between the germline ends. This table comes from immunoSEQ multiplex PCR, and its TCRdb copy is limited to in-frame clones, with some not included. The sample has over 250,000 clones, about 91% seen once; the top ten hold more than 8.5%. This clone was detected a few times.

The material sequenced was PBMCs or T cells enriched from blood (not recorded which). V and J are TRBV7-9 and TRBJ1-1, with D tentatively TRBD1 (6 bases). This TCR was sampled from a woman under 30 who had recovered from COVID-19. The CDR3 DNA is TGTGCCAGCACCCTAGGGGGAAACACTGAAGCTTTCTTT. Its translation: CASTLGGNTEAFF.